Listed below are T cell receptor beta chains from one sample, sequenced in a study of CD8+CD57+ T cells in acquired aplastic anemia. TCRdb re-derived calls from the reads in MiXCR, one entry per CDR3 protein. This repertoire shows 180,000 or so distinct CDR3 sequences, 40% to 50% found once; its top ten account for under 3.5%. Sequencing used sorted CD4+, CD8+, or CD8+CD57+ T cells (not recorded which) from PBMCs. These receptor sequences come from a human donor in good health. The CDR3 runs from the conserved cysteine through the conserved F or W. The order of the fields is clone size, J gene, V gene, D gene, CDR3 protein, CDR3 DNA. D genes are given only for firm matches. Clone size is not always given. Where it is, it says once, few, many or a class for expanded clones.

>many|TRBJ1-6|TRBV27|TRBD1
CASTRTGNSPLHF
TGTGCCAGCACTCGGACAGGAAATTCACCCCTCCACTTT
>few|TRBJ2-1|TRBV20-1|NA
CSASSSSAGNEQFF
TGCAGTGCTAGTTCTTCTTCGGCGGGGAATGAGCAGTTCTTC
>NA|TRBJ1-1|TRBV20-1|NA
CSASLDGNTEAFF
TGCAGTGCGAGTCTTGACGGAAACACTGAAGCTTTCTTT
>NA|TRBJ1-4|TRBV19|TRBD1
CASSTGQGADEKLFF
TGTGCCAGTAGTACGGGACAGGGGGCGGATGAAAAACTGTTTTTT
>NA|TRBJ1-3|TRBV20-1|TRBD1
CSARKGQAITGNTIYF
TGCAGTGCACGAAAGGGACAGGCCATTACGGGAAACACCATATATTTT
>many|TRBJ2-3|TRBV20-1|NA
CSARAEITDTQYF
TGCAGTGCTAGAGCCGAAATCACAGATACGCAGTATTTT
>NA|TRBJ2-4|TRBV19|NA
CASSIEGSLAKNIQYF
TGTGCCAGTAGTATAGAGGGGAGCCTAGCCAAAAACATTCAGTACTTC
>NA|TRBJ1-2|TRBV10-1|TRBD1
CASGESYGQGASANYGYTF
TGCGCCAGCGGTGAGTCGTATGGGCAGGGGGCCAGCGCTAACTATGGCTACACCTTC
>NA|TRBJ2-1|TRBV7-3|NA
CASSFLKGNEQFF
TGTGCCAGCAGCTTTCTGAAGGGAAATGAGCAGTTCTTC
>many|TRBJ2-2|TRBV6-4|NA
CASSPYYGSSSSELFF
TGTGCCAGCAGCCCGTATTATGGCTCCTCATCGTCCGAGCTGTTTTTT
>many|TRBJ2-7|TRBV7-2|TRBD2
CASSLRTSLGRRYEQYF
TGTGCCAGCAGCTTAAGGACTAGCCTTGGAAGACGATACGAGCAGTACTTC
>NA|TRBJ1-5|TRBV7-8|NA
CASSLARDIYSNQPQHF
TGTGCCAGCAGCTTAGCCCGGGACATCTATAGCAATCAGCCCCAGCATTTT
>many|TRBJ2-1|TRBV24-1|TRBD2
CATSPSSGRAGEQFF
TGTGCCACCAGTCCTTCTAGCGGGAGGGCCGGTGAGCAGTTCTTC
>NA|TRBJ1-1|TRBV7-8|NA
CASSRQLNTEAFF
TGTGCCAGCAGTCGACAGCTGAACACTGAAGCTTTCTTT
>many|TRBJ2-7|TRBV4-2|NA
CASSPTWERSSYEQYF
TGTGCCAGCAGCCCCACCTGGGAGCGGAGCTCCTACGAGCAGTACTTC
>many|TRBJ2-7|TRBV7-2|TRBD2
CASSSRGGSRGYEQYF
TGTGCCAGCAGTTCTCGGGGGGGAAGTAGGGGCTACGAGCAGTACTTC
>NA|TRBJ1-2|TRBV5-1|NA
CASSLDSVKTGYTF
TGCGCCAGCAGCTTGGATAGTGTAAAGACTGGCTACACCTTC
>many|TRBJ1-3|TRBV6-5|TRBD1
CASSYGTGLADTIYF
TGTGCCAGCAGTTACGGGACAGGGTTGGCGGACACCATATATTTT
>many|TRBJ2-5|TRBV4-2|TRBD2
CASSTSGSHRETQYF
TGTGCCAGCAGCACTAGCGGGAGTCATCGAGAGACCCAGTACTTC
>many|TRBJ2-7|TRBV7-2|NA
CASSRITSRFPHEQYF
TGTGCCAGCAGCCGAATAACGTCCAGATTCCCCCACGAGCAGTACTTC
>many|TRBJ1-2|TRBV5-4|TRBD1
CASSQNRGYGYTF
TGTGCCAGCAGCCAAAACAGGGGCTATGGCTACACCTTC
>NA|TRBJ1-6|TRBV25-1|NA
CASSVGGPPTPLHF
TGTGCCAGCAGTGTAGGAGGACCTCCGACACCCCTCCACTTT
>NA|TRBJ2-7|TRBV9|TRBD1
CARRKTGTAYEQYF
TGTGCTAGGCGCAAGACAGGGACGGCCTACGAGCAGTACTTC